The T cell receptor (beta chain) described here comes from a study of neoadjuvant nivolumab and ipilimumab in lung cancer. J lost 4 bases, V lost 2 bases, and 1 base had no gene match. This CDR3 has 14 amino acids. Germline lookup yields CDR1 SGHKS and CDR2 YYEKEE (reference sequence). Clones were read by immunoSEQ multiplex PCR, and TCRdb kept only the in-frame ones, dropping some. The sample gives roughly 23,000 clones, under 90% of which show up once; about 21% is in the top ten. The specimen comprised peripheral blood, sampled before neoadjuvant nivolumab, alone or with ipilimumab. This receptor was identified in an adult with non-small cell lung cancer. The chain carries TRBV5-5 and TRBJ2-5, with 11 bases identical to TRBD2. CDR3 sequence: CASSFLAGGETQYF. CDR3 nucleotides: TGTGCCAGCAGCTTCCTAGCGGGAGGAGAGACCCAGTACTTC.